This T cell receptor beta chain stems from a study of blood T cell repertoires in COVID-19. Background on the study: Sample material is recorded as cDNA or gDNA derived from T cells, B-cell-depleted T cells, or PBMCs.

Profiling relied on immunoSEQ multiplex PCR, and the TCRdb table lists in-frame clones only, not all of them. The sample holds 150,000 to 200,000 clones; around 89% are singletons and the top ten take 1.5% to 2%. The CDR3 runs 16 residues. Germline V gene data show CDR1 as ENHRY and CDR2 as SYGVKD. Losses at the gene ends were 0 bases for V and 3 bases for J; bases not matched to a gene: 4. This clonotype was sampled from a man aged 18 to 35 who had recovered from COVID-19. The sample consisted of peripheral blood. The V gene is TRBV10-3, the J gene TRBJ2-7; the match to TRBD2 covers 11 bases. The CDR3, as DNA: TGTGCCATCAGTGAGTCGTCGACTAGCGGGAACTACGAGCAGTACTTC. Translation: CAISESSTSGNYEQYF.